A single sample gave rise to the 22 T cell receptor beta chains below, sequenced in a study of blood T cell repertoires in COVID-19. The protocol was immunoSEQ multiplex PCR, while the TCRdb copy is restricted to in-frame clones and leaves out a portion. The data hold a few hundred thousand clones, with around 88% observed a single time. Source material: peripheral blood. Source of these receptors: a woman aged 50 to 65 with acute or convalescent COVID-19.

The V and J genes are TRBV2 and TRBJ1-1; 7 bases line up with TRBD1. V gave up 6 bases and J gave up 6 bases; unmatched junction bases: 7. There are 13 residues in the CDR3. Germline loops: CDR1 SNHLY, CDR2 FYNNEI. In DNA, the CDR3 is TGTGCCAGCAGGTATACAGGGGAGGCTGAAGCTTTCTTT. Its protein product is CASRYTGEAEAFF.

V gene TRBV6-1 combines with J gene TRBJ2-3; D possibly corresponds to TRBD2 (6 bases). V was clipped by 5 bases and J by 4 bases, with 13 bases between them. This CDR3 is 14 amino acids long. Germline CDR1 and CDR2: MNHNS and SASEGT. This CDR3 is CASSYSWGADTQYF. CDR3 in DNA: TGTGCCAGCAGTTATAGTTGGGGGGCAGATACGCAGTATTTT.

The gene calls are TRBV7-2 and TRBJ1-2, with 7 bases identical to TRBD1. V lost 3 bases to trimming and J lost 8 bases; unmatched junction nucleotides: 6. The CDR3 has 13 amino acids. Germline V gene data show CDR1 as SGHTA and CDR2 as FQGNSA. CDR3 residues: CASSFGQEQGYTF. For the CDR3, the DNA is TGTGCCAGCAGCTTTGGACAGGAACAAGGCTACACCTTC.

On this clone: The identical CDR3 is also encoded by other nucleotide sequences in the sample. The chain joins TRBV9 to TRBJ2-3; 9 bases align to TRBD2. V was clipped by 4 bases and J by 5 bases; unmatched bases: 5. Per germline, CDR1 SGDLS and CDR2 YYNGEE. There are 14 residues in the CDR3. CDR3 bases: TGTGCCAGCAGCCCCCGACTAGCGGAAGATACGCAGTATTTT. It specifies CASSPRLAEDTQYF.

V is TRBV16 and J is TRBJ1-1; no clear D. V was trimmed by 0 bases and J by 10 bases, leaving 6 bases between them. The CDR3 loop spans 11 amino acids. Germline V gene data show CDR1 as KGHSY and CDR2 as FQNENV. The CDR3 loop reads CASSQSPGAFF. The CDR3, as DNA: TGTGCCAGCAGCCAATCGCCCGGAGCTTTCTTT. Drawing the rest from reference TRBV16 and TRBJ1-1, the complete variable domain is GEEVAQTPKHLVRGEGQKAKLYCAPIKGHSYVFWYQQVLKNEFKFLISFQNENVFDETGMPKERFSAKCLPNSPCSLEIQATKLEDSAVYFCASSQSPGAFFGQGTRLTVV.

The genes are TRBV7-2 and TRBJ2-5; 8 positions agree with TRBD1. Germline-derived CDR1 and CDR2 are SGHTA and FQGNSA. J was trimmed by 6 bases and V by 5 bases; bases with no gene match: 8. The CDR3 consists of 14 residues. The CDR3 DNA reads TGTGCCAGCAGCGAGCGGACAGGGTACAAGACCCAGTACTTC. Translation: CASSERTGYKTQYF.

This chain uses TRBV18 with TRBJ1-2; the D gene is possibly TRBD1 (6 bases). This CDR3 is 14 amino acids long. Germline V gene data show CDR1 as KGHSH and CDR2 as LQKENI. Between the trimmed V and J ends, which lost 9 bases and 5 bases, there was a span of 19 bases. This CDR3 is CASKLGPGDYGYTF. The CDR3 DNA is TGTGCCAGTAAACTAGGGCCAGGGGATTATGGCTACACCTTC.

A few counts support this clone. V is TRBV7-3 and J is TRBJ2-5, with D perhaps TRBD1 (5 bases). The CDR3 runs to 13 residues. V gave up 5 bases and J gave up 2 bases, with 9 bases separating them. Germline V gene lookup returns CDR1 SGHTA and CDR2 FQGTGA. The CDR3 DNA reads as TGTGCCAGCAGCCCCCAGGGTCAAGAGACCCAGTACTTC. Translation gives CASSPQGQETQYF.

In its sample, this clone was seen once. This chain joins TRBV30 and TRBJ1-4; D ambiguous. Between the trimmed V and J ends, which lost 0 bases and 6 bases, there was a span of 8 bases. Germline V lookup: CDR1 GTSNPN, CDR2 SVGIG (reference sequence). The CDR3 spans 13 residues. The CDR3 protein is CAWSVRPDEKLFF. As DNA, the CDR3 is TGTGCCTGGAGTGTGCGGCCAGATGAAAAACTGTTTTTT. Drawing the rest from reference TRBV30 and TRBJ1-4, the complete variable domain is SQTIHQWPATLVQPVGSPLSLECTVEGTSNPNLYWYRQAAGRGLQLLFYSVGIGQISSEVPQNLSASRPQDRQFILSSKKLLLSDSGFYLCAWSVRPDEKLFFGSGTQLSVL.

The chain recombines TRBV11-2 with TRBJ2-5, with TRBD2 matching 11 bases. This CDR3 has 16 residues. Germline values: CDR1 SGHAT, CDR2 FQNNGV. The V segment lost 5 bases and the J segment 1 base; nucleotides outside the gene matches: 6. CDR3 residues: CASSPGLAEPQETQYF. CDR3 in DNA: TGTGCCAGCAGCCCGGGACTAGCGGAACCCCAAGAGACCCAGTACTTC.

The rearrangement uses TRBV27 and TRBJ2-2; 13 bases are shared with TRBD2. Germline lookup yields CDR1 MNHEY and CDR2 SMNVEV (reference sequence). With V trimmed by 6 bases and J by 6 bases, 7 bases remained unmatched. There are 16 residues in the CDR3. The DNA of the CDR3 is TGTGCCAGCAGGGGACTAGCGGGGACCTCCCCCGGGGAGCTGTTTTTT. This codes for CASRGLAGTSPGELFF.

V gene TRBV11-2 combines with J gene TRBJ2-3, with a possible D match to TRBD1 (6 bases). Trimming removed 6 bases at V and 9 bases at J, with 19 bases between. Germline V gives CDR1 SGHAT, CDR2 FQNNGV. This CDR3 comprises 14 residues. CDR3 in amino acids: CASSPGTGTRTQYF. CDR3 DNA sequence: TGTGCCAGCAGTCCGGGGACCGGGACAAGGACGCAGTATTTT.

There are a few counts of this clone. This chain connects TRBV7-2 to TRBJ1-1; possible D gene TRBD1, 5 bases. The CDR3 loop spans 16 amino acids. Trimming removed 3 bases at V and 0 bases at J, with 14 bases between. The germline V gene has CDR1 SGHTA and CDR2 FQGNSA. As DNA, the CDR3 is TGTGCCAGCAGCTTGAGGAGGGGCGGGCTGAACACTGAAGCTTTCTTT. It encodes CASSLRRGGLNTEAFF.

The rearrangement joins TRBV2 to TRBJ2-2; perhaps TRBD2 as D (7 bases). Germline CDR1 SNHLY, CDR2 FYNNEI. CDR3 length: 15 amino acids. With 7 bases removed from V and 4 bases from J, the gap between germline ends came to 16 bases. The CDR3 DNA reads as TGTGCCAGCAAGGTGACGGGGGGCAGCACCGGGGAGCTGTTTTTT. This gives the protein CASKVTGGSTGELFF.

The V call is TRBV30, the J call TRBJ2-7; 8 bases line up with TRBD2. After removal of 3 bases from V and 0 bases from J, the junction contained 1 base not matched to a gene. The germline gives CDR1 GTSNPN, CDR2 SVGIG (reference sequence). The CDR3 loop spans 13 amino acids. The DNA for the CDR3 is TGTGCCTGGAGAACTAGCGGCTCCTACGAGCAGTACTTC. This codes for CAWRTSGSYEQYF.

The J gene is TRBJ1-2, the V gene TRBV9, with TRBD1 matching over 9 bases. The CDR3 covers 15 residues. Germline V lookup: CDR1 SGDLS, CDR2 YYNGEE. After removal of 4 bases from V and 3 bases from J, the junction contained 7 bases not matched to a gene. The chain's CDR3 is CASSPSWTGDYGYTF. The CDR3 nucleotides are TGTGCCAGCAGCCCAAGTTGGACAGGGGACTATGGCTACACCTTC.

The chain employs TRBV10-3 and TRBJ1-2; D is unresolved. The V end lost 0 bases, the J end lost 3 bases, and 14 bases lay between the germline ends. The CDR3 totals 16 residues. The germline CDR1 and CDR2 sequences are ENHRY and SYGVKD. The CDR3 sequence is CAISESAAFGDYGYTF. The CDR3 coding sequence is TGTGCCATCAGTGAGTCGGCGGCCTTCGGCGACTATGGCTACACCTTC.

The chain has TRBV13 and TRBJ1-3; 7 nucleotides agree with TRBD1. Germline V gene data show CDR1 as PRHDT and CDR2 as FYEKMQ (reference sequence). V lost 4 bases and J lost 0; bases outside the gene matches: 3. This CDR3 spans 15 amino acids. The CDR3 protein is CASSSRTGSGNTIYF. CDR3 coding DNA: TGTGCCAGCAGCTCTAGGACAGGCTCTGGAAACACCATATATTTT.

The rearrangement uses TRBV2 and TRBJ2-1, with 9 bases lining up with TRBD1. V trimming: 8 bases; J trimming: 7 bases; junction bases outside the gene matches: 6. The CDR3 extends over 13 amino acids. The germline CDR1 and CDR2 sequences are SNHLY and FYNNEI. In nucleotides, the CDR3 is TGTGCCAGCGGTACAGGGGGCCGGAATGAGCAGTTCTTC. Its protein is CASGTGGRNEQFF.

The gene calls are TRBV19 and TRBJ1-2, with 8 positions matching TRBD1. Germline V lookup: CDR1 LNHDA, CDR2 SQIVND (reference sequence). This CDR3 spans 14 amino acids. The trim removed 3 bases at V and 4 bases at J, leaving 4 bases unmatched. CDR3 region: CASSMDRESYGYTF. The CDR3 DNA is TGTGCCAGTAGTATGGACAGGGAGAGCTATGGCTACACCTTC.

The CDR3 coding sequence is TGTGCCAGCAGCCGACGGGTCACTGAAGCTTTCTTT. The encoded protein is CASSRRVTEAFF. The chain couples TRBV6-5 to TRBJ1-1; D uncertain. Per germline, CDR1 MNHEY and CDR2 SVGAGI. V was clipped by 6 bases and J by 4 bases, with 9 bases between them. The CDR3 contains 12 residues.

CDR3 in DNA: TGTGCCAGCAGTTTCGGAGGAGGGGAGACCCAGTACTTC. This gives the protein CASSFGGGETQYF. V usage is TRBV12-3 or TRBV12-4 and J usage is TRBJ2-5; tentatively, D is TRBD2 (6 bases). V was clipped by 3 bases and J by 5 bases, with 10 bases between them. The CDR3 sequence is 13 residues long.